This T cell receptor (beta chain) emerged from a study of cytomegalovirus exposure and HLA in healthy donors. On this clone: Antigen unknown.

Germline loops: CDR1 LNHDA, CDR2 SQIVND (reference sequence). CDR3 length: 16 residues. Trimming stripped 1 base from V and 1 base from J, with 14 bases between. PCR was performed using 60 Vbeta and 13 Jbeta primers. Produced via immunoSEQ multiplex PCR; TCRdb's table is partial and in-frame only. The sample includes approximately 130,000 clones, roughly 70% of them seen just once. Study-level points and caveats: Productive rates of about 90% or about 30% were seen for most TCR beta V segments in an earlier analysis.

Sequenced sample: PBMCs. The chain is built from TRBV19 and TRBJ2-7; D remains unclear. The receptor's source is a man aged 25 to 40 in good health and CMV-seronegative. The DNA of the CDR3 is TGTGCCAGTAGTATAGGAGCGCCATCCCAATCCTACGAGCAGTACTTC. Protein product: CASSIGAPSQSYEQYF.